These 17 T cell receptor beta chains came from one sample sequenced in a study of blood T cell repertoires in COVID-19. Method: immunoSEQ multiplex PCR; TCRdb's copy keeps in-frame clones and lacks some. The sample has approximately 250,000 clones, approximately 85% seen once. The sample consisted of PBMCs or T cells enriched from blood (not recorded which). Every receptor here comes from a woman in her fifties or sixties with acute COVID-19.

The chain links TRBV29-1 to TRBJ1-2, with TRBD1 identical over 12 bases. V trimming: 6 bases; J trimming: 8 bases; junction bases outside the gene matches: 10. CDR3 length: 14 amino acids. Germline V gene sequence: CDR1 SQVTM, CDR2 ANQGSEA. CDR3 bases: TGCAGCGTATCCCCGGGACAGGGGGCGGGAGGCTACACCTTC. Translating gives CSVSPGQGAGGYTF.

The chain carries TRBV6-6 and TRBJ2-5; TRBD1 matches 7 bases. In germline, CDR1 is MNHNY, CDR2 SVGAGI (reference sequence). The CDR3 is 15 residues long. Germline trimming cut 0 bases from V and 5 bases from J; bases unmatched to any gene: 6. The CDR3 nucleotides read TGTGCCAGCAGTTACTCTCGGGCCAGGGGGGAGACCCAGTACTTC. Protein sequence: CASSYSRARGETQYF.

This clone was seen only a few times. The V call is TRBV10-1, the J call TRBJ2-1; D perhaps matches TRBD1 (7 bases). CDR1 is WNHNN and CDR2 is SYGVQD in the germline V gene (reference sequence). V lost 4 bases and J 9 bases, leaving 13 bases between the germline ends. The CDR3 is 13 amino acids. The CDR3 nucleotides read TGCGCCAGCAGTGGAGGGACAGCGGGTGAGCAGTTCTTC. Encoded protein: CASSGGTAGEQFF.

This clone was seen a few times. The CDR3 DNA reads TGTGCCACCAGTGATTCTGCGCAGGGTTCAGATACGCAGTATTTT. Protein: CATSDSAQGSDTQYF. The rearrangement joins TRBV24-1 to TRBJ2-3; a weak D match, TRBD1 (5 bases). V dropped 2 bases and J dropped 4 bases, with 12 bases sitting between them. The germline V gene has CDR1 KGHDR and CDR2 SFDVKD. CDR3 length equals 15 residues.

The chain uses TRBV5-6 and TRBJ2-4, with 8 bases fitting TRBD1. The CDR3 runs to 14 residues. Trimming removed 0 bases from V and 11 bases from J; junction bases left unmatched: 7. CDR1 and CDR2 from the germline V gene are SGHDT and YYEEEE. CDR3 sequence: CASSLVQGAVVQYF. The CDR3 DNA reads as TGTGCCAGCAGCTTGGTGCAGGGGGCAGTGGTTCAGTACTTC.

The J gene is TRBJ1-4, the V gene TRBV5-1, with D uncertain. The ends were cut back, 2 bases at V and 0 bases at J, with 14 bases in the middle. Germline V CDR1 and CDR2: SGHRS, YFSETQ. CDR3 length: 17 amino acids. In DNA, the CDR3 is TGCGCCAGCAGCTTTGGGCCGCACGATGCAACTAATGAAAAACTGTTTTTT. Its translation is CASSFGPHDATNEKLFF. Full variable domain (rest looked up from reference TRBV5-1 and TRBJ1-4): KAGVTQTPRYLIKTRGQQVTLSCSPISGHRSVSWYQQTPGQGLQFLFEYFSETQRNKGNFPGRFSGRQFSNSRSEMNVSTLELGDSALYLCASSFGPHDATNEKLFFGSGTQLSVL.

The chain recombines TRBV9 with TRBJ1-1; TRBD1 is a possible D gene (5 bases). The CDR3 totals 16 residues. Germline lookup yields CDR1 SGDLS and CDR2 YYNGEE. V lost 3 bases and J 5 bases, leaving 20 bases between the germline ends. CDR3 DNA sequence: TGTGCCAGCAGCGGGCAGGTTCCAGGGCGGTCGACTGAAGCTTTCTTT. This translates into CASSGQVPGRSTEAFF. Using reference TRBV9 and TRBJ1-1 for the parts outside the CDR3, the full variable domain is DSGVTQTPKHLITATGQRVTLRCSPRSGDLSVYWYQQSLDQGLQFLIQYYNGEERAKGNILERFSAQQFPDLHSELNLSSLELGDSALYFCASSGQVPGRSTEAFFGQGTRLTVV.

The chain uses TRBV12-5 and TRBJ1-1; the match to TRBD1 covers 7 bases. This CDR3 contains 14 residues. Per germline, CDR1 LGHNT and CDR2 FRNRAP. V dropped 5 bases and J dropped 0; count of bases not matched to a gene: 3. The CDR3 here is CASGRDRLNTEAFF. As DNA, the CDR3 is TGTGCTAGTGGTCGGGACAGATTGAACACTGAAGCTTTCTTT.

The rearrangement joins TRBV18 to TRBJ2-1, with D possibly matching TRBD1 (6 bases). Germline CDR1 is KGHSH and CDR2 is LQKENI. V was trimmed by 3 bases and J by 5 bases, leaving 14 bases between them. The CDR3 length is 15 residues. The CDR3 DNA sequence: TGTGCCAGCTCACCGCAGGGACAAAGTAACAATGAGCAGTTCTTC. It translates to CASSPQGQSNNEQFF.

The chain has TRBV10-3 and TRBJ2-1; possible D gene TRBD2, 5 bases. V shed 6 bases and J shed 9 bases, with 21 bases lying between them. Per the germline V gene, CDR1 is ENHRY and CDR2 is SYGVKD. The CDR3 length is 15 residues. The CDR3 here is CAIRLTLALSGEQFF. As DNA, the CDR3 is TGTGCCATCAGACTCACGCTAGCTCTGTCAGGTGAGCAGTTCTTC.

The chain couples TRBV19 to TRBJ1-4; D is unresolved. Germline-derived CDR1 and CDR2 are LNHDA and SQIVND (reference sequence). V gave up 3 bases and J gave up 5 bases, with 4 bases separating them. This CDR3 spans 12 amino acids. This CDR3 reads CASSMLNEKLFF. CDR3 in DNA: TGTGCCAGTAGTATGTTAAATGAAAAACTGTTTTTT.

This clone was found once. The chain joins TRBV10-3 to TRBJ1-2; TRBD1 aligns across 9 bases. The junction had 3 bases not matched to a gene; V was cut back by 10 bases and J by 6 bases. Germline CDR1 is ENHRY and CDR2 is SYGVKD. The CDR3 consists of 11 residues. The CDR3 nucleotides are TGTGCCACTACAGGGGGCAATGGCTACACCTTC. Translated: CATTGGNGYTF.

The chain links TRBV27 to TRBJ1-4; TRBD1 matches 11 bases. With 5 bases clipped from V and 7 bases from J, the junction kept 12 bases outside the gene matches. Germline loops: CDR1 MNHEY, CDR2 SMNVEV (reference sequence). The CDR3 has 17 residues. DNA of the CDR3: TGTGCCAGCAGTCCCGGGGACAGGGGGGTCACATCTGAAAAACTGTTTTTT. Residues: CASSPGDRGVTSEKLFF.

The chain employs TRBV4-1 and TRBJ2-3, with D possibly TRBD2 on 5 matching bases. Germline-derived CDR1 and CDR2 are MGHRA and YSYEKL. This CDR3 is built from 19 residues. V was clipped by 0 bases and J by 0 bases, with 19 bases between them. The CDR3 loop is CASSQDGSKKSLSTDTQYF. The CDR3 region has the DNA TGCGCCAGCAGCCAAGATGGGAGCAAAAAGTCTTTGAGCACAGATACGCAGTATTTT.

As DNA, the CDR3 is TGTGCCAGCAGTTTACTTCTCCAGGGCGCCATATATTTT. Translation: CASSLLLQGAIYF. The chain uses TRBV12-3 or TRBV12-4 and TRBJ1-3, with D maybe TRBD1 (5 bases). The CDR3 is made up of 13 amino acids. Trimming removed 2 bases at V and 11 bases at J, with 13 bases between.

V gene TRBV6-2 or TRBV6-3 combines with J gene TRBJ1-1, with D maybe TRBD1 (5 bases). Germline values: CDR1 MNHEY, CDR2 SVGEGT. V was pared by 3 bases and J by 2 bases, with 10 bases between. This CDR3 is built from 14 residues. CDR3 in amino acids: CASSYFTGNTEAFF. The DNA of the CDR3 is TGTGCCAGCAGTTATTTCACAGGTAACACTGAAGCTTTCTTT.

Here the CDR3 reads CASSLAGQGAFGTEAFF. DNA for the CDR3: TGCGCCAGCAGCTTGGCCGGACAGGGGGCTTTCGGCACTGAAGCTTTCTTT. This chain links TRBV5-1 with TRBJ1-1; 11 nucleotides align to TRBD1. The V segment lost 0 bases and the J segment 4 bases; nucleotides outside the gene matches: 8. The CDR3 covers 17 residues. The V gene's germline CDR1 is SGHRS and CDR2 YFSETQ.